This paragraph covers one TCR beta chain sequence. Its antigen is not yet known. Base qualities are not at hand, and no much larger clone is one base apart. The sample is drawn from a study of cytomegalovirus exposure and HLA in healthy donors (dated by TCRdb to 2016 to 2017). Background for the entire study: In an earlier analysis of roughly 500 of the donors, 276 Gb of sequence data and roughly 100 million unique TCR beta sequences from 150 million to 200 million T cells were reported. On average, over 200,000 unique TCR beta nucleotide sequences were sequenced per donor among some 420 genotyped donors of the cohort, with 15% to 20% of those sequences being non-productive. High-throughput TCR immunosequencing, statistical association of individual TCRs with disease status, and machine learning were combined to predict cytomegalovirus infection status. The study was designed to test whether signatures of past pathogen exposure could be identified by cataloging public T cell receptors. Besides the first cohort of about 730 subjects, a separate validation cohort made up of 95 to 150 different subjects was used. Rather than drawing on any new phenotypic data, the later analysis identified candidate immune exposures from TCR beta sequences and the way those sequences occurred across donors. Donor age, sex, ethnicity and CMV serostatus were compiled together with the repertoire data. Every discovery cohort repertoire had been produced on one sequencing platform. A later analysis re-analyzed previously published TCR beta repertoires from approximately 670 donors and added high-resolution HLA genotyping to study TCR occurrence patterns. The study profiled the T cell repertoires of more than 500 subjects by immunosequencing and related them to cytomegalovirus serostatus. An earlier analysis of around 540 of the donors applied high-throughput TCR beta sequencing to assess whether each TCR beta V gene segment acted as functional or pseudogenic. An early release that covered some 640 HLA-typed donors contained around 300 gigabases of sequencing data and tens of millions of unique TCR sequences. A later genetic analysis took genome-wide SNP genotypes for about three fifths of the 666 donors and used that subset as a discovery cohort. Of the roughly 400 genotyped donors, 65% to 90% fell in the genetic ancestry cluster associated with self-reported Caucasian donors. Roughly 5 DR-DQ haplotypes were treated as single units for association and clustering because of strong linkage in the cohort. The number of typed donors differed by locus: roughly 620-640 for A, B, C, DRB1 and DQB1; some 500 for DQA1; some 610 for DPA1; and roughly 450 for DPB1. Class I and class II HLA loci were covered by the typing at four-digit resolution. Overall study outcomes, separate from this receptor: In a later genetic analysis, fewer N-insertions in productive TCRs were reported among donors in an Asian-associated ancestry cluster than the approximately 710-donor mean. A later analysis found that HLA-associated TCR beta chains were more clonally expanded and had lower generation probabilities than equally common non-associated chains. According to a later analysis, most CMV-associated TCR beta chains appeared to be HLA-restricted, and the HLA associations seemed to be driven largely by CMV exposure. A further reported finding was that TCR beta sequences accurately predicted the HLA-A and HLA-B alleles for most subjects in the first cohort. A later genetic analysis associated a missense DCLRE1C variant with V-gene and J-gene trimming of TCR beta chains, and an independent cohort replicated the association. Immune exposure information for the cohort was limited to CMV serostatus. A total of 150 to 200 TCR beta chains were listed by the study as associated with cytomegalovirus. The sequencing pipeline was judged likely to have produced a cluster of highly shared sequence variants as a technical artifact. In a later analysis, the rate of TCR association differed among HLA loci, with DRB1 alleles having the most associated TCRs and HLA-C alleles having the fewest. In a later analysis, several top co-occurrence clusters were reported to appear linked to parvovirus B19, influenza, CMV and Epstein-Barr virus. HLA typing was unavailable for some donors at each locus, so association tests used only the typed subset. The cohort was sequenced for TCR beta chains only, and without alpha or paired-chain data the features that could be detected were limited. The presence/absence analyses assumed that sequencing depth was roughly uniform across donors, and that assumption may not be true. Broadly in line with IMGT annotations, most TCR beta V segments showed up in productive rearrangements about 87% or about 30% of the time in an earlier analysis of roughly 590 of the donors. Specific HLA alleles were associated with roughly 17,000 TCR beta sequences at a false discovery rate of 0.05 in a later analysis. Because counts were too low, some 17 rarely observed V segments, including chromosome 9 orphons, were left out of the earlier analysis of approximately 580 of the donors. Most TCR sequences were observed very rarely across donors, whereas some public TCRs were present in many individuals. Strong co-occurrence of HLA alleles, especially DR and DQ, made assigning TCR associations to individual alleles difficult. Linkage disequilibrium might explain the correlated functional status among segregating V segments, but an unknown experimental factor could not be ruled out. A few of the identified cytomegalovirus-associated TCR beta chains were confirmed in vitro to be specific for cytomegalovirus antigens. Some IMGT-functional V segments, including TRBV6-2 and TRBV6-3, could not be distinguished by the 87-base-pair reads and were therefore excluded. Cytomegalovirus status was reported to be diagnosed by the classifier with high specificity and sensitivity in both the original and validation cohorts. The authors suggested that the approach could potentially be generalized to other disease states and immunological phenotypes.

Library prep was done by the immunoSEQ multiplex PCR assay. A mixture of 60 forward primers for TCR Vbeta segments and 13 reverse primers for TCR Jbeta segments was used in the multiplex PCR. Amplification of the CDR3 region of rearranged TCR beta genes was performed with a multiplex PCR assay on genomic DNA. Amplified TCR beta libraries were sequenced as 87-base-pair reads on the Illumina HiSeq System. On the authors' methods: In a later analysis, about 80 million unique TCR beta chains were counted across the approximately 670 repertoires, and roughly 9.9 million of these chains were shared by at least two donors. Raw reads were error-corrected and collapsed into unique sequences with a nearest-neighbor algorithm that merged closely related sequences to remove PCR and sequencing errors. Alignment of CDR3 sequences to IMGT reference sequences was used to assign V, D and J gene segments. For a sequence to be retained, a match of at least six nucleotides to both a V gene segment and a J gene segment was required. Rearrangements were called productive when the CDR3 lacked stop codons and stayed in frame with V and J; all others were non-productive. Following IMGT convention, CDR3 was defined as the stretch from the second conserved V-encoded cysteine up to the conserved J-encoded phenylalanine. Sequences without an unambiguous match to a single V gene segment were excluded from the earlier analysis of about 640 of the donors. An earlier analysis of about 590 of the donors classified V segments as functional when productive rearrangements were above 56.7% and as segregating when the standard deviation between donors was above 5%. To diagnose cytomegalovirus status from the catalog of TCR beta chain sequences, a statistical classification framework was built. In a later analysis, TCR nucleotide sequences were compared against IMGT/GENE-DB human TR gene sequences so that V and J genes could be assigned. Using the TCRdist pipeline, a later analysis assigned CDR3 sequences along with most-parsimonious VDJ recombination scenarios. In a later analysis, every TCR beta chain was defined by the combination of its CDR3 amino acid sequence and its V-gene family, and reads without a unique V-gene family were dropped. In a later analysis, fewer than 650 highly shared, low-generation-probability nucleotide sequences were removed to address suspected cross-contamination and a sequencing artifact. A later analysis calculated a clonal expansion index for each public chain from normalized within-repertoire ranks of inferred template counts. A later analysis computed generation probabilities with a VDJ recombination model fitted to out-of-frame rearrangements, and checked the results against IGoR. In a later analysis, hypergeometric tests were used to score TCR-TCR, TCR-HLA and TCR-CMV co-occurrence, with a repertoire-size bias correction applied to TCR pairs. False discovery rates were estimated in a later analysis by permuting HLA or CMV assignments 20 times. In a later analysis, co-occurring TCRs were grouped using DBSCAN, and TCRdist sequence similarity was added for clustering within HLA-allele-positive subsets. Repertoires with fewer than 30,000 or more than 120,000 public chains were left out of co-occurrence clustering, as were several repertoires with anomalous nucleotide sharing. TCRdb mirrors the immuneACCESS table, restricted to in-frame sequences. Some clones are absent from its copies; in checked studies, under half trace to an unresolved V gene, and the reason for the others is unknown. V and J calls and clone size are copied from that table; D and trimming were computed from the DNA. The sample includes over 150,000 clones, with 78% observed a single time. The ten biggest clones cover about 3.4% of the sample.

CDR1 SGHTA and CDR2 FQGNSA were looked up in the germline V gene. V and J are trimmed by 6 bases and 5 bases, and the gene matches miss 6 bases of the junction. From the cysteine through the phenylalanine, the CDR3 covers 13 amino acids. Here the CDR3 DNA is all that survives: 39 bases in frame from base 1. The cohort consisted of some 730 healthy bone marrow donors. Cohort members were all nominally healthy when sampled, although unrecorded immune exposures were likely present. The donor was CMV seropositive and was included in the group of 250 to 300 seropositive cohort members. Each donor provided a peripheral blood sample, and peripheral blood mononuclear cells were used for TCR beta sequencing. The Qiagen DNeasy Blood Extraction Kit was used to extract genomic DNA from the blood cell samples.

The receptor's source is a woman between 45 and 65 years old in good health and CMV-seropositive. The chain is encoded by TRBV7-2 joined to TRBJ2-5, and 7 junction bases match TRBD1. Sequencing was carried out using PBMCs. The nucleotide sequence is TGTGCCAGCAGACAGGGGAGTCTGGAGACCCAGTACTTC. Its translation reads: CASRQGSLETQYF.